The clone carrying this TCR beta chain was observed at least ten times. Its specificity is unknown. TCRdb reanalysed the 5' RACE reads using MiXCR and keeps one entry per CDR3 protein. The profile shows 20,000 to 25,000 distinct CDR3 sequences, under 3% of them singletons. Trimming cost V 2 bases and J 1 base; bases outside gene matches: 6. The V gene's germline CDR1 is DFQATT and CDR2 SNEGSKA (reference sequence). This CDR3 has 17 residues. This sample was taken from a study of beta chain bispecific antibodies for T cell cancers. Study-level information: Jurkat cells expressed TRBV12-3; HPB-ALL cells expressed TRBV5-5.

Expansion lasted 2 to 4 days, with either anti-CD3 antibody OKT3 or CD3/CD28 beads. Study results and caveats: Normal T cells contributed less of the targeted TRBV signal than the leukemia cells did.

This TCR came from a human donor in good health. Some clones in this sample may be carry-over from other donors' samples. Sequencing was done on a sample of healthy donor T cells cultured with leukemia cells. The chain has TRBV20-1 and TRBJ2-2, with 11 bases aligning to TRBD2. The CDR3 protein is CSARLLAGDLNTGELFF. In DNA form, the CDR3 reads TGCAGTGCTAGATTACTAGCGGGGGACTTGAACACCGGGGAGCTGTTTTTT.